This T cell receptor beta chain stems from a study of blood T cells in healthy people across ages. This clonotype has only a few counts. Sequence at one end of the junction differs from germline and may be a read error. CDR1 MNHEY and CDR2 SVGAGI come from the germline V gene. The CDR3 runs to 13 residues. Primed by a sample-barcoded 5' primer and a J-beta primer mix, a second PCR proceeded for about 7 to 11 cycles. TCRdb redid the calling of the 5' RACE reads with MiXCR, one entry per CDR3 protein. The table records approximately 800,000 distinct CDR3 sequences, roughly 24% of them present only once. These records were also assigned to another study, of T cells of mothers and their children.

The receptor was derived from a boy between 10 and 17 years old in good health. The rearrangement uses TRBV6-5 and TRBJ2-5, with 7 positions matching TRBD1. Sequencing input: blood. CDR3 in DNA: TGTGCCATCAGTAGGGACAGCCAAGAGACCCAGTACTTC. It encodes CAISRDSQETQYF.